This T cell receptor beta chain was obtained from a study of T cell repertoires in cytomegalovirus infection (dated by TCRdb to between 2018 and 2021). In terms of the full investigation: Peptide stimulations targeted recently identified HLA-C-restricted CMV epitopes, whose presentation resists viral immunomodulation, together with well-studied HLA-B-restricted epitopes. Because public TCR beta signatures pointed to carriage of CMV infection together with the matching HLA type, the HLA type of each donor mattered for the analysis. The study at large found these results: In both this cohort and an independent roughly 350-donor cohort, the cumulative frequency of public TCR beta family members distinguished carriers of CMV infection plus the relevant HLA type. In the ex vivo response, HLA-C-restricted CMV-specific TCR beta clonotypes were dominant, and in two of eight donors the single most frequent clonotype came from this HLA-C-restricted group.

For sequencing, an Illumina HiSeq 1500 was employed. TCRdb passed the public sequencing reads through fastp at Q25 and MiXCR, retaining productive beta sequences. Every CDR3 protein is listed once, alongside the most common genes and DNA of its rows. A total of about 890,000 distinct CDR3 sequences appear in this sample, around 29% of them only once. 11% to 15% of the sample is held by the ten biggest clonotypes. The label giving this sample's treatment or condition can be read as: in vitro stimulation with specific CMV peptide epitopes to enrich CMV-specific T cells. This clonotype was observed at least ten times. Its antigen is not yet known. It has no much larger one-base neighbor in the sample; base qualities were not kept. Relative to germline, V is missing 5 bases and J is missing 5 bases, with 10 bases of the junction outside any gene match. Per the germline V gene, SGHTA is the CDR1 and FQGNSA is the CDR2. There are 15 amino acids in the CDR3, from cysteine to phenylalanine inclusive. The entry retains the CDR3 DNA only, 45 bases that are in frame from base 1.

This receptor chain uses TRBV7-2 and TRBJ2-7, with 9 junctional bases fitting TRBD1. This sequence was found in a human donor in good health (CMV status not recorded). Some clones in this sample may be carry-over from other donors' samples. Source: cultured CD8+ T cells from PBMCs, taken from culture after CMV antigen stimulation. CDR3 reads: CASSLRDRGSDEQYF. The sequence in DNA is TGTGCCAGCAGCCTCCGAGACAGGGGGAGCGACGAGCAGTACTTC.